In this sample, the clone carrying this TCR beta chain turned up a few times. TCRdb fed the 5' RACE reads into MiXCR, producing one record per CDR3 protein. Counted here are over 350,000 distinct CDR3 sequences, 15% to 20% occurring once; the ten biggest clones make up roughly 21%. V shed 4 bases, J shed 5 bases, and the junction held 9 bases outside the gene matches. The germline V gene has CDR1 MGHDK and CDR2 SYGVNS. The CDR3 loop spans 15 amino acids. These data come from a study of T-cell memory formation after mild COVID-19. The receptor was derived from a man younger than 35 who had mild COVID-19 (a few samples of this study predate the infection). Cell type and time point are not known. V gene TRBV25-1 combines with J gene TRBJ2-5, with 8 positions matching TRBD1. Input material: PBMCs or a T cell subset sorted from them (not recorded which). The CDR3 coding sequence is TGTGCCAGCAGTGCCCGGACAGGGAGGATCGAGACCCAGTACTTC. Its protein product is CASSARTGRIETQYF.